A single sample gave rise to the 31 T cell receptor beta chains below, sequenced in a study of blood T cell repertoires in COVID-19. Libraries were prepared by immunoSEQ multiplex PCR; TCRdb keeps only in-frame clonotypes and omits some of them. The profile shows about 330,000 clones, 87% of them singletons. The sequenced sample was PBMCs or T cells enriched from blood (not recorded which). The receptors originated from a woman aged 30 to 39 who had recovered from COVID-19.

This clone was seen once. The chain combines TRBV19 with TRBJ2-1; 7 nucleotides align to TRBD2. Germline V gives CDR1 LNHDA, CDR2 SQIVND (reference sequence). The CDR3 covers 12 residues. V gave up 10 bases and J gave up 7 bases; unmatched junction bases: 7. In DNA, the CDR3 is TGTGCCACTAGGGAGGGTTGGAATGAGCAGTTCTTC. Its protein is CATREGWNEQFF.

The CDR3 protein is CASSSGRVDWRGTDTQYF. The CDR3 DNA reads as TGTGCCAGCAGCTCCGGGCGGGTTGACTGGCGGGGGACAGATACGCAGTATTTT. V usage is TRBV7-3 and J usage is TRBJ2-3; the match to TRBD2 covers 7 bases. Germline V lookup: CDR1 SGHTA, CDR2 FQGTGA. Trimming removed 4 bases from V and 3 bases from J; junction bases left unmatched: 16. There are 18 residues in the CDR3.

This chain links TRBV19 with TRBJ1-6, with D hard to call. Germline V CDR1 and CDR2: LNHDA, SQIVND (reference sequence). This CDR3 comprises 17 residues. Trimming left V 3 bases short and J 0 bases short, with 12 bases between. In nucleotides, the CDR3 is TGTGCCAGTAGTATTGACACAACGAGCTCCTATAATTCACCCCTCCACTTT. Protein sequence: CASSIDTTSSYNSPLHF.

The CDR3 nucleotides read TGTGCCAGCAGCTTTGTCCGAGGGACAGGGCTAGATGAGCAGTTCTTC. Translation: CASSFVRGTGLDEQFF. This rearrangement joins TRBV7-9 to TRBJ2-1; TRBD1 matches 9 bases. The CDR3 extends over 16 amino acids. The germline CDR1 and CDR2 sequences are SEHNR and FQNEAQ (reference sequence). The ends lost 3 bases at V and 8 bases at J; junction bases unmatched: 11.

The chain recombines TRBV7-6 with TRBJ1-5; the D is unclear. The V end was cut by 1 base, the J end by 0 bases, with 7 bases between. The CDR3 sequence is 15 residues long. Germline CDR1 SGHVS, CDR2 FNYEAQ. The CDR3 DNA is TGTGCCAGCAGCTTAGTCAGGTATAGCAATCAGCCCCAGCATTTT. Amino acids: CASSLVRYSNQPQHF.

The CDR3 DNA reads TGTGCCAGCAGTTACGATTTCAGGACTTCTGAAGCTTTCTTT. Translated, it gives CASSYDFRTSEAFF. V gene TRBV6-2 or TRBV6-3 combines with J gene TRBJ1-1; no clear D gene. CDR3 size: 14 residues. Germline assignment: CDR1 MNHEY and CDR2 SVGEGT. Trimming pared 2 bases from V and 6 bases from J, leaving 13 bases between.

The rearrangement uses TRBV6-1 and TRBJ1-2; perhaps TRBD1 as D (5 bases). CDR1 MNHNS and CDR2 SASEGT come from the germline V gene. The germline V and J ends were trimmed by 2 bases and 0 bases, with 10 bases remaining between them. The CDR3 has 15 residues. The CDR3 coding sequence is TGTGCCAGCAGTGAAACAGGAGTCCCTAACTATGGCTACACCTTC. Its protein is CASSETGVPNYGYTF.

The chain links TRBV7-8 to TRBJ2-3; 10 bases align to TRBD2. With V trimmed by 3 bases and J by 3 bases, 12 bases remained unmatched. In germline, CDR1 is SGHVS, CDR2 FQNEAQ. CDR3 length: 18 amino acids. CDR3 amino acids: CASSLASGGGKGTDTQYF. CDR3 bases: TGTGCCAGCAGCTTGGCTAGCGGGGGCGGGAAGGGGACAGATACGCAGTATTTT.

The chain combines TRBV19 with TRBJ2-7; perhaps TRBD1 as D (6 bases). V gave up 1 base and J gave up 0 bases, with 13 bases separating them. Per germline, CDR1 LNHDA and CDR2 SQIVND (reference sequence). The CDR3 runs to 16 residues. This CDR3 reads CASSIVTGRSSYEQYF. The CDR3 coding sequence is TGTGCCAGTAGTATAGTAACAGGGCGCAGCTCCTACGAGCAGTACTTC.

This clone was detected only once. V is TRBV3-1 (or the pseudogene TRBV3-2) and J is TRBJ1-2; D gene uncertain. With 4 bases removed from V and 1 base from J, the gap between germline ends came to 7 bases. Germline CDR1 and CDR2: LGHDT and YNNKEL (reference sequence). The CDR3 runs 13 residues. CDR3 bases: TGTGCCAGCAGCCGGGCGGGTAACTATGGCTACACCTTC. Translation gives CASSRAGNYGYTF.

The V gene is TRBV23-1, the J gene TRBJ1-1; D is undetermined. TRBV23-1 is given ORF status, its function remaining uncertain. Trimming cost V 6 bases and J 5 bases, with 7 bases left between them. The CDR3 is made up of 11 amino acids. The DNA of the CDR3 is TGCGCCAGCAGCCAACAGACTGAAGCTTTCTTT. Translated: CASSQQTEAFF.

The J gene is TRBJ1-5, the V gene TRBV6-1; no clear D. Trimming pared 1 base from V and 0 bases from J, leaving 16 bases between. The CDR3 spans 18 residues. Germline loops: CDR1 MNHNS, CDR2 SASEGT. CDR3 DNA sequence: TGTGCCAGCAGTGAAGAGCACCGCCCGCGATATAGCAATCAGCCCCAGCATTTT. Encoded protein: CASSEEHRPRYSNQPQHF.

V and J are TRBV12-5 and TRBJ1-5, with D possibly TRBD1 on 6 matching bases. The CDR3 totals 13 residues. With 6 bases removed from V and 9 bases from J, the gap between germline ends came to 15 bases. The germline gives CDR1 LGHNT, CDR2 FRNRAP. CDR3 loop: CASGPMGGRPQHF. CDR3 in DNA: TGTGCTAGTGGCCCAATGGGGGGGCGGCCCCAGCATTTT.

V is TRBV7-9 and J is TRBJ1-4; 7 nucleotides line up with TRBD1. The V gene's germline CDR1 is SEHNR and CDR2 FQNEAQ (reference sequence). This CDR3 has 11 amino acids. With V trimmed by 5 bases and J by 14 bases, 5 bases remained unmatched. The CDR3 region has the DNA TGTGCCAGCAGCCAACAGGGGAGGCTGTTTTTT. Protein product: CASSQQGRLFF.

The chain has TRBV4-2 and TRBJ1-2; D call uncertain. Germline V gene lookup returns CDR1 LGHNA and CDR2 YNFKEQ. V was pared by 1 base and J by 4 bases, with 7 bases between. CDR3 length: 13 amino acids. CDR3 in DNA: TGTGCCAGCAGCCAAGTTCCAGGCTATGGCTACACCTTC. Amino acid sequence: CASSQVPGYGYTF.

The rearrangement uses TRBV6-5 and TRBJ1-1; a possible D gene is TRBD1 (6 bases). The V end lost 7 bases, the J end lost 0 bases, and 12 bases lay between the germline ends. Germline V CDR1 and CDR2: MNHEY, SVGAGI. CDR3 length: 14 residues. The DNA of the CDR3 is TGTGCCAGCAAGAGAACAGGGATGAACACTGAAGCTTTCTTT. Amino acids: CASKRTGMNTEAFF.

The sample holds one count of this clone. Here the CDR3 reads CAWIPGTDNTEAFF. In DNA form, the CDR3 reads TGTGCCTGGATTCCTGGGACAGATAACACTGAAGCTTTCTTT. This chain uses TRBV30 with TRBJ1-1, with 7 nucleotides matching TRBD1. With V trimmed by 4 bases and J by 2 bases, 7 bases remained unmatched. This CDR3 contains 14 residues. From germline, CDR1 is GTSNPN and CDR2 SVGIG (reference sequence).

The rearrangement links TRBV7-8 to TRBJ1-3; 9 bases match TRBD1. Germline CDR1 and CDR2: SGHVS and FQNEAQ. J was trimmed by 2 bases and V by 4 bases; bases with no gene match: 6. The CDR3 covers 16 residues. The CDR3 here is CASSSPGQGAGNTIYF. In DNA, the CDR3 is TGTGCCAGCAGCTCTCCGGGACAGGGAGCTGGAAACACCATATATTTT.

The chain carries TRBV7-9 and TRBJ1-2; weak D call: TRBD1 (5 bases). The germline gives CDR1 SEHNR, CDR2 FQNEAQ (reference sequence). The CDR3 consists of 15 residues. V lost 4 bases and J 7 bases, leaving 19 bases between the germline ends. CDR3 DNA sequence: TGTGCCAGCAGCTGGGGCGGCGGACGCGCCGTTGGCTACACCTTC. This sequence encodes CASSWGGGRAVGYTF.

CDR3: CASTPGAGPQHF. In nucleotides, the CDR3 is TGTGCCAGTACCCCTGGGGCAGGGCCCCAGCATTTT. The chain employs TRBV19 and TRBJ1-5, with D possibly matching TRBD1 (5 bases). The CDR3 runs to 12 residues. Germline V gives CDR1 LNHDA, CDR2 SQIVND (reference sequence). The V end lost 7 bases, the J end lost 9 bases, and 13 bases lay between the germline ends. The whole variable domain, remainder taken from reference TRBV19 and TRBJ1-5, is DGGITQSPKYLFRKEGQNVTLSCEQNLNHDAMYWYRQDPGQGLRLIYYSQIVNDFQKGDIAEGYSVSREKKESFPLTVTSAQKNPTAFYLCASTPGAGPQHFGDGTRLSIL.

This rearrangement joins TRBV7-9 to TRBJ2-7; D may be TRBD1 (5 bases). Germline CDR1 and CDR2: SEHNR and FQNEAQ (reference sequence). V lost 3 bases and J 6 bases, leaving 12 bases between the germline ends. The CDR3 spans 13 residues. The CDR3 DNA follows: TGTGCCAGCAGCTTCGGCAGGGAACGCGAGCAGTACTTC. It yields the protein CASSFGREREQYF.

The DNA for the CDR3 is TGTGCCAGCAGTGAATCGTCAGGGACTCGCTATGGCTACACCTTC. Its protein is CASSESSGTRYGYTF. The chain uses TRBV6-1 and TRBJ1-2; a possible D gene is TRBD1 (5 bases). CDR3 length: 15 residues. Germline CDR1 and CDR2: MNHNS and SASEGT. V was shortened by 2 bases and J by 4 bases, with 14 bases between the two germline ends.

A few counts support this clone. The chain uses TRBV6-5 and TRBJ1-2, with 8 positions matching TRBD1. The V segment lost 5 bases and the J segment 3 bases; nucleotides outside the gene matches: 8. In germline, CDR1 is MNHEY, CDR2 SVGAGI. This CDR3 contains 15 residues. CDR3: CASSPSGGAYYGYTF. CDR3 DNA: TGTGCCAGCAGTCCATCAGGGGGCGCATACTATGGCTACACCTTC.

V usage is TRBV9 and J usage is TRBJ2-3; 12 bases agree with TRBD2. Trimming cost V 4 bases and J 4 bases; bases outside gene matches: 7. The V gene's germline CDR1 is SGDLS and CDR2 YYNGEE. The CDR3 runs to 16 residues. The CDR3 region is CASSITSGGLPDTQYF. CDR3 coding DNA: TGTGCCAGCAGCATAACTAGCGGGGGGTTGCCAGATACGCAGTATTTT.

This chain uses TRBV9 with TRBJ1-2; no definite D call. V shed 0 bases and J shed 0 bases, with 6 bases lying between them. This CDR3 spans 14 amino acids. From germline, CDR1 is SGDLS and CDR2 YYNGEE. The CDR3 here is CASSVDGANYGYTF. DNA of the CDR3: TGTGCCAGCAGCGTAGACGGAGCTAACTATGGCTACACCTTC.

The count of this clone is one. The chain links TRBV19 to TRBJ1-3; possibly TRBD1 for D (6 bases). CDR3 length: 15 amino acids. Trimming left V 3 bases short and J 2 bases short, with 11 bases between. Germline V gene sequence: CDR1 LNHDA, CDR2 SQIVND (reference sequence). The CDR3 nucleotides read TGTGCCAGTAGTATCCCGGGACAAACTGGAAACACCATATATTTT. Its protein product is CASSIPGQTGNTIYF.

The gene calls are TRBV19 and TRBJ1-2; TRBD1 is a possible D gene (5 bases). The CDR3 runs to 18 residues. Between the trimmed V and J ends, which lost 0 bases and 4 bases, there was a span of 21 bases. Germline V lookup: CDR1 LNHDA, CDR2 SQIVND (reference sequence). CDR3 protein: CASSIERSGGRNTYGYTF. The DNA for the CDR3 is TGTGCCAGTAGTATAGAACGGTCGGGGGGGAGGAACACCTATGGCTACACCTTC.

V is TRBV5-4 and J is TRBJ1-2, with a possible D match to TRBD1 (5 bases). CDR3 length: 14 amino acids. V lost 2 bases and J lost 1, with 9 bases in between. Per the germline V gene, CDR1 is SGHNT and CDR2 is YYREEE (reference sequence). For the CDR3, the DNA is TGTGCCAGCAGCTTCATGGGGCTTAACTATGGCTACACCTTC. This sequence encodes CASSFMGLNYGYTF.

The V gene is TRBV19, the J gene TRBJ1-2; 11 bases match TRBD1. The V and J ends lost 5 bases and 8 bases, in that order; junction bases with no gene match: 7. The V gene's germline CDR1 is LNHDA and CDR2 SQIVND (reference sequence). The CDR3 is made up of 14 amino acids. The CDR3 DNA follows: TGTGCCAGTAGTCCTGGACAGGGGGCACGGGGCTACACCTTC. Its protein is CASSPGQGARGYTF.

The chain couples TRBV14 to TRBJ1-1; D is unclear. The germline V gene has CDR1 SGHDN and CDR2 FVKESK. The CDR3 contains 14 residues. The V end lost 1 base, the J end lost 1 base, and 7 bases lay between the germline ends. Here the CDR3 reads CASSQGGGNTEAFF. The DNA of the CDR3 is TGTGCCAGCAGCCAAGGTGGCGGGAACACTGAAGCTTTCTTT.

About this clone itself: The same CDR3 can be traced to other DNA sequences in this sample. The chain joins TRBV5-1 to TRBJ1-2, with 8 bases matching TRBD1. J lost 4 bases, V lost 0 bases, and 2 bases had no gene match. The CDR3 loop spans 14 amino acids. CDR1 is SGHRS, CDR2 YFSETQ, per germline. The CDR3 is CASSLGDRGYGYTF. The CDR3 DNA sequence: TGCGCCAGCAGCTTGGGTGACAGGGGCTATGGCTACACCTTC. The whole variable domain, filled in from reference TRBV5-1 and TRBJ1-2, reads KAGVTQTPRYLIKTRGQQVTLSCSPISGHRSVSWYQQTPGQGLQFLFEYFSETQRNKGNFPGRFSGRQFSNSRSEMNVSTLELGDSALYLCASSLGDRGYGYTFGSGTRLTVV.